This entry describes one TCR beta chain. Its antigen is not known. Stated time point: pre-treatment sample, taken before nivolumab and TIL therapy. This was the immunoSEQ v3 assay. Libraries were sequenced to some 2 million read pairs (survey) or roughly 4.5-6 million (deep). Repertoires were generated with immunoSEQ multiplex PCR, while TCRdb's copy carries only in-frame clones and drops some. The table shows some 45,000 clones, with about 86% occurring only once. This entry belongs to a study of TIL therapy for anti-PD-1-resistant metastatic lung cancer. Study overall: Most patients had lung adenocarcinoma; several tumors were EGFR-mutant, two ALK-rearranged; half smoked currently or formerly.

Notes on the study in general: After infusion, TIL clonotypes partly replaced peripheral T cells and declined over months. Treatment-naive, never-smoker and oncogene-addicted patients were overrepresented in this highly selected cohort.

Trimming shortened V by 0 bases and J by 5 bases, and 10 bases separated the two germline ends. Looked up from germline, CDR1 is MNHEY and CDR2 is SVGAGI. CDR3 length: 14 amino acids. This TCR came from a person between 25 and 79 years old with non-small cell lung cancer. The V and J genes are TRBV6-5 and TRBJ2-5, with D unresolved. The sample was blood, taken at baseline. CDR3 coding DNA: TGTGCCAGCAGTTACTCGGGGATTGGGGAGACCCAGTACTTC. Protein: CASSYSGIGETQYF.